This paragraph reports one TCR beta chain. Construction of TCR beta libraries relied on iRepertoire HTBI primers and on Arm-PCR targeting CDR3 regions. Via MiXCR, TCRdb re-called the multiplex PCR reads, giving one row per CDR3 protein. The sample includes about 220,000 distinct CDR3 sequences, around a fifth seen only once; the top ten take about 10%. The time point was: newly diagnosed GD, antithyroid drugs for less than 3 months. PBMC-extracted RNA yielded the TCR library. The CDR3 sequence is 17 residues long. After removal of 5 bases from V and 2 bases from J, the junction contained 8 bases not matched to a gene. Germline CDR1 and CDR2: KGHDR and SFDVKD. The data originate from a study of regulatory T cells in long-lasting Graves disease. Study background: Graves' cases, newly diagnosed, had used antithyroid drugs under 3 months.

This same sample was also part of a study on T cells in Graves' hyperthyroidism and ophthalmopathy.

The chain uses TRBV24-1 and TRBJ2-5, with 12 bases fitting TRBD1. The specimen comprised peripheral blood mononuclear cells (PBMCs), sampled at new diagnosis, from a patient treated with antithyroid drugs. This TCR was recovered from a young woman with Graves disease. The CDR3 sequence: CATSAVPGQGAQETQYF. CDR3 DNA sequence: TGTGCCACCAGTGCCGTACCGGGACAGGGGGCACAAGAGACCCAGTACTTC.